These 11 T cell receptor beta chains originate from one sample sequenced in a study of T cell responses to AZD1222 COVID-19 vaccine. Profiling relied on immunoSEQ multiplex PCR, and the TCRdb table lists in-frame clones only, not all of them. The sample records 90,000 to 120,000 clones, 80% to 95% being singletons. Here the sequenced sample was peripheral blood, taken 28 days after the second AZD1222 dose. The receptors shown here come from an adult who received the AZD1222 COVID-19 vaccine.

The chain joins TRBV11-3 to TRBJ2-7; 14 nucleotides line up with TRBD2. This CDR3 has 16 residues. The ends lost 5 bases at V and 7 bases at J; junction bases unmatched: 10. CDR1 SGHNT and CDR2 YENEEA come from the germline V gene. CDR3 in DNA: TGTGCCAGCAGCCACCTGGGGACTAGCGGGAGCGGGGAGCAGTACTTC. Its translation is CASSHLGTSGSGEQYF.

J is TRBJ1-6 and V is TRBV6-2 or TRBV6-3; D is uncertain. Germline lookup yields CDR1 MNHEY and CDR2 SVGEGT. Trimming shortened V by 5 bases and J by 1 base, and 6 bases separated the two germline ends. The length of the CDR3 is 14 residues. This chain's CDR3 is CASSLRSYNSPLHF. CDR3 DNA sequence: TGTGCCAGCAGTCTGAGGTCCTATAATTCACCCCTCCACTTT.

The V and J genes are TRBV15 and TRBJ1-3, with 7 bases fitting TRBD1. The CDR3 is 16 residues long. CDR1 and CDR2 (germline): LNHNV, YYDKDF (reference sequence). V gave up 3 bases and J gave up 2 bases; unmatched junction bases: 7. The CDR3 DNA reads as TGTGCCACCAGCAGTTCGAGGACAGGACCTGGAAACACCATATATTTT. The encoded protein is CATSSSRTGPGNTIYF. The variable domain in full, with the rest retrieved from reference TRBV15 and TRBJ1-3, is DAMVIQNPRYQVTQFGKPVTLSCSQTLNHNVMYWYQQKSSQAPKLLFHYYDKDFNNEADTPDNFQSRRPNTSFCFLDIRSPGLGDTAMYLCATSSSRTGPGNTIYFGEGSWLTVV.

This chain uses TRBV6-4 with TRBJ2-1, with 12 bases lining up with TRBD2. Per germline, CDR1 MRHNA and CDR2 SNTAGT. The CDR3 is made up of 17 amino acids. V gave up 0 bases and J gave up 4 bases; unmatched junction bases: 4. For the CDR3, the DNA is TGTGCCAGCAGTGACTCGATTCTAGCGGGAGGGTACAATGAGCAGTTCTTC. It is translated as CASSDSILAGGYNEQFF.

The chain carries TRBV28 and TRBJ2-3; 8 bases align to TRBD2. J was trimmed by 10 bases and V by 6 bases; bases with no gene match: 12. Germline CDR1 and CDR2: MDHEN and SYDVKM. The CDR3 covers 14 residues. The CDR3 nucleotides are TGTGCCAGCAGGCCTGGCGGGGGGATCCAGGCGCAGTATTTT. This translates into CASRPGGGIQAQYF.

This chain links TRBV6-6 with TRBJ1-1; tentative D call: TRBD1 (6 bases). The V and J ends lost 7 bases and 1 base respectively, with 13 bases between them. The CDR3 consists of 14 residues. Germline loops: CDR1 MNHNY, CDR2 SVGAGI (reference sequence). This CDR3 is CASTSEQGNTEAFF. For the CDR3, the DNA is TGTGCCAGCACCTCCGAACAGGGGAACACTGAAGCTTTCTTT.

The chain links TRBV9 to TRBJ2-7, with 8 bases that match TRBD1. This CDR3 contains 14 residues. Trimming cost V 0 bases and J 4 bases; bases outside gene matches: 3. Germline lookup yields CDR1 SGDLS and CDR2 YYNGEE. The CDR3 sequence: CASSVAGGGYEQYF. DNA for the CDR3: TGTGCCAGCAGCGTAGCAGGGGGCGGTTACGAGCAGTACTTC.

This chain links TRBV3-1 (or the pseudogene TRBV3-2) with TRBJ1-2, with unresolved D. Looked up from germline, CDR1 is LGHDT and CDR2 is YNNKEL (reference sequence). Trimming took off 4 bases at V and 6 bases at J, with 15 bases between the two ends. This CDR3 is built from 14 residues. Here the CDR3 reads CASSLLVGGDGYTF. The CDR3 DNA follows: TGTGCCAGCAGCCTCCTGGTGGGTGGCGATGGCTACACCTTC.

This clone was seen only a few times. V gene TRBV24-1 combines with J gene TRBJ2-1; either TRBD1 or TRBD2 may supply D (6 bases each). Germline CDR1 and CDR2: KGHDR and SFDVKD. V gave up 5 bases and J gave up 9 bases, with 19 bases separating them. There are 15 residues in the CDR3. CDR3 bases: TGTGCCACCAGTGTCGTCGGGGGCGCGATCTTTGAGCAGTTCTTC. It codes for CATSVVGGAIFEQFF.

The chain combines TRBV5-1 with TRBJ1-1; possibly TRBD1 for D (6 bases). Germline V gene sequence: CDR1 SGHRS, CDR2 YFSETQ. This CDR3 is built from 15 residues. V was shortened by 8 bases and J by 1 base, with 18 bases between the two germline ends. CDR3: CASKGVGGGNTEAFF. As DNA, the CDR3 is TGCGCCAGTAAAGGAGTGGGGGGCGGGAACACTGAAGCTTTCTTT.

Here the CDR3 reads CASSPHRGSVADTQYF. For the CDR3, the DNA is TGTGCCAGCAGCCCCCACAGGGGAAGTGTTGCAGATACGCAGTATTTT. The rearrangement joins TRBV3-1 (or the pseudogene TRBV3-2) to TRBJ2-3, with TRBD1 identical over 7 bases. The V segment lost 4 bases and the J segment 4 bases; nucleotides outside the gene matches: 11. The germline gives CDR1 LGHDT, CDR2 YNNKEL (reference sequence). The CDR3 consists of 16 residues.